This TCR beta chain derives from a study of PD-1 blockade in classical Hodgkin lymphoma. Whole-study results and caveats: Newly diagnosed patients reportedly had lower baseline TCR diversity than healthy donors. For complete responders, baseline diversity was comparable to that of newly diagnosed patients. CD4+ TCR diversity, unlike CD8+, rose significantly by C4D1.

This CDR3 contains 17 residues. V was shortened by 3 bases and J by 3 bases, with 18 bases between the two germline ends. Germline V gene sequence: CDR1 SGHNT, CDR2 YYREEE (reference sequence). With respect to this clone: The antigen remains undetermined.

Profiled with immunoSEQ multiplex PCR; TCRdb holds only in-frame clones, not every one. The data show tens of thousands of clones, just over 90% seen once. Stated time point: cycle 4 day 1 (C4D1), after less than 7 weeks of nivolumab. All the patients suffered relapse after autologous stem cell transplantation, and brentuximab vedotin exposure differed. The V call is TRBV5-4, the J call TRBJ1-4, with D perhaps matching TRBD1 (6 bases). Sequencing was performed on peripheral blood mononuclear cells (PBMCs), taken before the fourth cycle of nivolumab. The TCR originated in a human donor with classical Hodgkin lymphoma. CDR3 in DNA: TGTGCCAGCAGCTCCGGCGGGGGGCGAGGGTCTAATGAAAAACTGTTTTTT. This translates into CASSSGGGRGSNEKLFF. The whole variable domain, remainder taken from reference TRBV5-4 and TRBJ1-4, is ETGVTQSPTHLIKTRGQQVTLRCSSQSGHNTVSWYQQALGQGPQFIFQYYREEENGRGNFPPRFSGLQFPNYSSELNVNALELDDSALYLCASSSGGGRGSNEKLFFGSGTQLSVL.